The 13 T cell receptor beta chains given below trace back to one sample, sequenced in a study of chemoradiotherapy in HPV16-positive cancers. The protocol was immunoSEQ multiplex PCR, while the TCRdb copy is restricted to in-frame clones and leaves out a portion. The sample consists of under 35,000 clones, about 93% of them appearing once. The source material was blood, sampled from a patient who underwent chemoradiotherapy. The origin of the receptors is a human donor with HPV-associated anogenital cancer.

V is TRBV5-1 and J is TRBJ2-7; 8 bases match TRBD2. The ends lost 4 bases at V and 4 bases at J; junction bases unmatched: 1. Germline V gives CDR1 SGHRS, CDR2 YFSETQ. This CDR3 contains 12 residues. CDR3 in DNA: TGCGCCAGCAGCCCGGGGGGGTACGAGCAGTACTTC. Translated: CASSPGGYEQYF.

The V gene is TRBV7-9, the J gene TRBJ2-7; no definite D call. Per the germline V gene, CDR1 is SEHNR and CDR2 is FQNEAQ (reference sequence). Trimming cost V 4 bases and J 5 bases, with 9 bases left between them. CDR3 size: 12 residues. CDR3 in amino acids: CASSSQGHEQYF. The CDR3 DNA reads TGTGCCAGCAGCTCTCAAGGGCACGAGCAGTACTTC.

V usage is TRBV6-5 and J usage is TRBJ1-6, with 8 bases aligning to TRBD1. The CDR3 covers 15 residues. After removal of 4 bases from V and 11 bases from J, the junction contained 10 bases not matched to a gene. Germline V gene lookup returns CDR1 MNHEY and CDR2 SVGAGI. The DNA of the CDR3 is TGTGCCAGCAGTTTCCGACAGGGGATAATGGCACCCCTCCACTTT. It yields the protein CASSFRQGIMAPLHF.

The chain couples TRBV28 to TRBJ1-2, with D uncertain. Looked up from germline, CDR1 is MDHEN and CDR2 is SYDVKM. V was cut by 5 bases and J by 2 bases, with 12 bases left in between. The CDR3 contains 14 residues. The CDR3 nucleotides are TGTGCCAGCAGTACGCAACCGAACAACTATGGCTACACCTTC. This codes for CASSTQPNNYGYTF.

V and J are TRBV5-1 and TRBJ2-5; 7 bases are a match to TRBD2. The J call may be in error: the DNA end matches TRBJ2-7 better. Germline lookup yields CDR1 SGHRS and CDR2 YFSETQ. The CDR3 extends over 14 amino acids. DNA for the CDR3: TGCGCCAGCAGCTTAGCGGGGATACCCTACGAGCAGTACTTC. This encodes CASSLAGIPYEQYF.

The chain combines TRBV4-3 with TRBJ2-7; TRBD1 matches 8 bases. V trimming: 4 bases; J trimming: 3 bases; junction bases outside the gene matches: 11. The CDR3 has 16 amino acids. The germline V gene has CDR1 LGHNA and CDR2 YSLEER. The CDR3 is CASSRKYGQGDYEQYF. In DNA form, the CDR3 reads TGCGCCAGCAGCCGGAAATACGGACAGGGAGACTACGAGCAGTACTTC.

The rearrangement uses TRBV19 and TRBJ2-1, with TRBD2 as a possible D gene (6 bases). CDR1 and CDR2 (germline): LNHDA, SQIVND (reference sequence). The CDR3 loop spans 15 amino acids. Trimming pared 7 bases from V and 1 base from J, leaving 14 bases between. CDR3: CASTLSGSSYNEQFF. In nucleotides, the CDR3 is TGTGCCAGTACCCTCTCCGGGAGTTCCTACAATGAGCAGTTCTTC.

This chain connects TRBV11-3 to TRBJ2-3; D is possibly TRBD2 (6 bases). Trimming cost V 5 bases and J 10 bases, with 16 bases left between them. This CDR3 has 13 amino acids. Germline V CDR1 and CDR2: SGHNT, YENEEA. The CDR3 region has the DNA TGTGCCAGCAGCCCCCTTCGCGGGGAGGCGCAGTATTTT. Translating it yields CASSPLRGEAQYF. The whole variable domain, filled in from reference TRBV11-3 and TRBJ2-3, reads EAGVVQSPRYKIIEKKQPVAFWCNPISGHNTLYWYLQNLGQGPELLIRYENEEAVDDSQLPKDRFSAERLKGVDSTLKIQPAELGDSAVYLCASSPLRGEAQYFGPGTRLTVL.

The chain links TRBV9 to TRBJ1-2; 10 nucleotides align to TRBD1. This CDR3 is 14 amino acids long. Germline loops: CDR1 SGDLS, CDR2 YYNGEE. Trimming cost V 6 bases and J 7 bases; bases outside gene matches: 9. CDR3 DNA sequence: TGTGCCAGCAAGGAGACCGGGACAGGGGCTGGCTACACCTTC. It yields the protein CASKETGTGAGYTF.

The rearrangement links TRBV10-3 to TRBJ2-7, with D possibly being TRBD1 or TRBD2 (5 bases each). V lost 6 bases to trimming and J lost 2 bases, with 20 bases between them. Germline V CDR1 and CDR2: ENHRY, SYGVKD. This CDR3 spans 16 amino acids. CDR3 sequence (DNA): TGTGCCATCAGCCGCAGCGTGGGCAGGGACGCCTACGAGCAGTACTTC. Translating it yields CAISRSVGRDAYEQYF.

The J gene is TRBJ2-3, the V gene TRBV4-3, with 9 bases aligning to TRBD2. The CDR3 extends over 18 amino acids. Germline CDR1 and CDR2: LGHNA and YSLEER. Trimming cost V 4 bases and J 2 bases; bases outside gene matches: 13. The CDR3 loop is CASSLHPTTSGNTDTQYF. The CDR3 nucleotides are TGCGCCAGCAGCCTCCACCCGACGACTAGCGGAAACACAGATACGCAGTATTTT.

CDR3 DNA sequence: TGTGCCAGCAGCTTAGAGGACAGATTCCTCTACGAGCAGTACTTC. It codes for CASSLEDRFLYEQYF. J is TRBJ2-7 and V is TRBV5-5, with D possibly being TRBD1 (6 bases). V lost 2 bases, J lost 3 bases, and 15 bases lay in between. Looked up from germline, CDR1 is SGHKS and CDR2 is YYEKEE (reference sequence). This CDR3 contains 15 residues.

CDR3 in DNA: TGTGCCAGCAGCCAAGTGTCAGCCAACACCGGGGAGCTGTTTTTT. The encoded protein is CASSQVSANTGELFF. This sequence joins TRBV14 and TRBJ2-2; D is unclear. CDR3 length equals 15 residues. Between the trimmed V and J ends, which lost 1 base and 2 bases, there was a span of 8 bases. Germline lookup yields CDR1 SGHDN and CDR2 FVKESK. The full variable domain, its missing parts supplied by reference TRBV14 and TRBJ2-2, is EAGVTQFPSHSVIEKGQTVTLRCDPISGHDNLYWYRRVMGKEIKFLLHFVKESKQDESGMPNNRFLAERTGGTYSTLKVQPAELEDSGVYFCASSQVSANTGELFFGEGSRLTVL.